This T cell receptor (beta chain) was found in a study of PD-1 blockade in mismatch repair-deficient tumors. Background on the study: Enrolled about 2012-2016, patients had progressing, pretreated mismatch repair-deficient cancers of about a dozen types. General study points: Tumor-resident clones, often absent from pretreatment blood, expanded after pembrolizumab and then contracted.

With regard to this clone: Its cognate antigen is unknown.

A few pembrolizumab responders had their TCRs sequenced. Sequenced by immunoSEQ multiplex PCR; TCRdb stores in-frame clones only, minus some. The table lists approximately 51,000 clones, 81% of them singletons. The V gene lost 5 bases and the J gene lost 5 bases, with 10 bases spanning the gap. CDR1 SEHNR and CDR2 FQNEAQ come from the germline V gene (reference sequence). The CDR3 totals 12 residues. The rearrangement links TRBV7-9 to TRBJ2-7; possible D gene TRBD1, 6 bases. This TCR was sampled from an adult with mismatch repair-deficient cancer. The sequencing here drew on peripheral blood, taken approximately 18 weeks after starting pembrolizumab. The DNA for the CDR3 is TGTGCCAGCAGCATTACAGGGAACGAGCAGTACTTC. Translation: CASSITGNEQYF.